The rows below give T cell receptor beta chains drawn from one sample of a study of long-term antiretroviral therapy in people with HIV. Profiled with immunoSEQ multiplex PCR; TCRdb holds only in-frame clones, not every one. The repertoire holds about 21,000 clones, with roughly 80% as singletons. The sequencing used unsorted PBMCs, collected 0.5 years before starting antiretroviral therapy. These receptors were taken from a man younger than 35 with HIV. Both conserved end residues are trimmed from each CDR3. Each record gives: V gene, clone size, J gene, CDR3 protein. Size is stated for part of the rows, as once, few or many counts, or as a class when the clone is expanded.

>TRBV27|few|TRBJ2-7
ASSSGTGGGEQY
>TRBV11-2|.|TRBJ1-1
ASSLWRGGTEAF
>TRBV4-3|.|TRBJ2-7
ASSQDNGYEQY
>TRBV28|.|TRBJ1-5
ASSLDRGVRPQH
>TRBV29-1|.|TRBJ2-7
SAKTGLNEQY
>TRBV5-6|.|TRBJ1-1
ASSLVEGATEAF
>TRBV27|.|TRBJ2-1
ASGKRGAYNEQF
>TRBV13|.|TRBJ2-1
ASSLTDSRYNEQF
>TRBV27|once|TRBJ1-1
ASSFALNTEAF
>TRBV6-5|.|TRBJ1-2
ASSYRAPGGGYT
>TRBV10-1|once|TRBJ2-1
ASSESGGGNEQF
>TRBV27|.|TRBJ2-1
ASSYEGPKIRDEQF
>TRBV2|few|TRBJ2-7
ATGTGGVEQY
>TRBV7-9|.|TRBJ2-2
ASSVVTATGELF
>TRBV27|.|TRBJ1-1
ASSSYSGFGNTEAF
>TRBV4-3|.|TRBJ2-1
ASSQEFSREGDEQF